Listed below are T cell receptor beta chains from one sample, sequenced in a study of tumor and adjacent non-tumor tissue in lung cancer. TCRdb re-called the multiplex PCR reads through MiXCR, storing one row per CDR3 protein. The table lists 130,000 or so distinct CDR3 sequences, around three fifths of them singletons, with around 13% in the top ten. Material for sequencing was lung tumor tissue. These receptor sequences come from a man in his thirties or forties with non-small cell lung cancer. The CDR3 runs from the conserved cysteine through the conserved F or W. The order of the fields is clone size, J gene, V gene, D gene, CDR3 protein, CDR3 DNA. The D gene is left open where the match is weak. The size field is filled for only some rows; it gives once, few, many or a size class.

>many|TRBJ2-3|TRBV6-5|.
CASSYPQGDTQYF
TGTGCCAGCAGTTACCCCCAGGGAGATACGCAGTATTTT
>.|TRBJ2-1|TRBV2|.
CASSEAGDSDEQFF
TGTGCCAGCAGTGAGGCAGGGGACTCCGATGAGCAGTTCTTC
>.|TRBJ2-1|TRBV20-1|TRBD2
CSARAAGVHNKQFF
TGCAGTGCCCGGGCGGCGGGAGTCCACAATAAGCAGTTCTTT
>few|TRBJ2-1|TRBV6-1|TRBD2
CASRGGGTFYNEQFF
TGTGCCAGCAGGGGGGGGGGTACTTTTTACAATGAGCAGTTCTTC
>.|TRBJ2-3|TRBV5-5|.
CASSSLLADTQYF
TGTGCCAGCAGCTCGCTTCTGGCAGATACGCAGTATTTT
>.|TRBJ2-1|TRBV20-1|TRBD2
CSAGTSGGYNEQFF
TGCAGTGCAGGGACTAGCGGGGGCTACAATGAACAGTTCTTC
>.|TRBJ2-1|TRBV5-4|.
CASSLVRGNEQFF
TGTGCCAGCAGCCTTGTCCGGGGCAATGAGCAGTTCTTC
>many|TRBJ2-6|TRBV5-6|.
CASSSPAGANVLTF
TGTGCCAGCAGCTCCCCCGCTGGGGCCAACGTCCTGACTTTC
>.|TRBJ2-5|TRBV20-1|.
CSGRDLRATQETQYF
TGCAGTGGTAGAGATTTGAGGGCCACTCAAGAGACCCAGTATTTC
>.|TRBJ2-1|TRBV10-3|.
CTIKFGQASSYNEQFF
TGTACCATCAAGTTTGGGCAGGCCTCCTCCTACAATGAACAGTTCTTC
>.|TRBJ2-7|TRBV5-1|TRBD2
CASSLGLAGGYAYEQYF
TGCGCCAGCAGCTTGGGACTAGCGGGAGGGTATGCCTACGAGCAGTACTTC
>.|TRBJ2-3|TRBV6-5|.
CASSYKAGHSTDTQYF
TGTGCCAGCAGTTACAAGGCGGGACATAGCACAGATACGCAGTATTTT
>.|TRBJ2-3|TRBV6-5|.
CANSYRGAVRDTQYF
TGTGCCAACAGTTACCGGGGCGCGGTGAGAGATACGCAGTATTTT
>many|TRBJ2-1|TRBV20-1|.
CSARHFGGWGDEQFF
TGCAGTGCTAGACACTTTGGGGGTTGGGGGGATGAGCAGTTCTTC
>.|TRBJ2-3|TRBV4-2|.
CASSPLLLVGGGDTRYF
TGTGCCAGCAGCCCCCTCTTACTAGTGGGAGGGGGTGATACGCGGTATTTT
>few|TRBJ2-1|TRBV20-1|.
CSAREPGLYYNERFF
TGCAGTGCTAGAGAGCCCGGACTATACTACAATGAGCGGTTCTTC
>few|TRBJ1-5|TRBV10-2|.
CASSESGGFSQPQHF
TGCGCCAGCAGTGAGTCGGGGGGATTTAGTCAGCCCCAGCATTTT
>.|TRBJ1-1|TRBV6-2/TRBV6-3|.
CASSYVGGEAFF
TGTGCCAGCAGTTACGTGGGGGGAGAGGCTTTCTTT
>few|TRBJ2-2|TRBV7-2|TRBD2
CASSLTSGGAAGGELFF
TGTGCCAGCAGCTTAACTAGCGGGGGGGCCGCGGGCGGGGAGCTGTTTTTT
>once|TRBJ2-7|TRBV12-3/TRBV12-4|.
CANTWTRSGEQYF
TGTGCCAACACTTGGACAAGGTCGGGCGAGCAGTACTTC
>many|TRBJ1-3|TRBV4-1|.
CASSQVRWGDSGNTIYF
TGCGCCAGCAGCCAAGTGCGATGGGGAGACTCTGGAAACACCATATATTTT
>.|TRBJ2-7|TRBV19|.
CVSSIGGAGGYEQYF
TGTGTCAGTAGTATAGGCGGGGCAGGGGGCTACGAGCAGTACTTC
>once|TRBJ2-4|TRBV14|TRBD2
CTSSQGLAGGRAKNIQYF
TGTACCAGCAGCCAGGGACTAGCGGGGGGGCGAGCCAAAAACATTCAGTACTTC
>.|TRBJ2-7|TRBV12-3/TRBV12-4|.
CASSGLTGVNEQYF
TGTGCCAGCAGCGGACTAACGGGAGTTAATGAGCAGTACTTC
>once|TRBJ2-5|TRBV20-1|TRBD1
CSGRDPGQVQETQYF
TGCAGTGGTAGAGACCCAGGACAGGTCCAAGAGACCCAGTACTTC
>.|TRBJ2-1|TRBV11-2|.
CAGSLYASASYNRQFF
TGTGCTGGCAGCTTATATGCTAGCGCGTCCTACAATAGGCAGTTCTTC
>.|TRBJ1-3|TRBV12-3/TRBV12-4|.
CASSFGGVSGNTIHF
TGTGCCAGCAGTTTTGGAGGGGTATCTGGAAACACCATACATTTT
>many|TRBJ2-3|TRBV12-3/TRBV12-4|TRBD2
CAGSGSVGDTQYF
TGTGCCGGTAGCGGGAGTGTGGGGGATACGCAGTATTTT
>.|TRBJ2-2|TRBV12-3/TRBV12-4|TRBD1
CASRTGNTGEMFF
TGTGCCAGTAGGACAGGGAACACCGGGGAGATGTTTTTT
>.|TRBJ2-5|TRBV5-6|.
CASSLWGNRETQYF
TGTGCCAGCAGCTTGTGGGGGAACAGGGAGACCCAGTACTTC
>many|TRBJ2-3|TRBV20-1|.
CSPQGLVGDTQYF
TGCAGCCCCCAAGGGCTAGTCGGAGATACGCAGTATTTT
>.|TRBJ2-5|TRBV24-1|.
CATSDPQGRLQEPQYF
TGTGCCACCAGTGATCCGCAGGGAAGACTCCAAGAGCCCCAGTACTTC
>many|TRBJ1-2|TRBV20-1|.
CSAISMIYGYTF
TGCAGTGCTATTAGTATGATCTATGGCTACACCTTC
>.|TRBJ2-1|TRBV11-2|TRBD2
CGSPPSGRKSYNEQFF
TGTGGCAGTCCCCCTAGCGGGAGAAAATCCTACAATGAGCAGTTCTTC
>many|TRBJ2-2|TRBV11-2|.
CASTHSKNAGELFF
TGTGCCAGCACCCACAGCAAGAACGCCGGGGAGCTGTTTTTT
>.|TRBJ1-2|TRBV6-6|.
CVSSKGTTGTAYGYTF
TGTGTCAGCAGTAAAGGGACCACCGGGACCGCTTATGGCTACACCTTC
>.|TRBJ1-6|TRBV4-2|TRBD1
CVSNQETSTGGAAPLHF
TGTGTCAGCAACCAAGAGACCTCAACAGGGGGTGCGGCACCCCTCCACTTT
>.|TRBJ1-5|TRBV6-6|TRBD1
CASSPGQGAKQPQHF
TGTGCCAGCAGCCCCGGACAGGGGGCAAAACAGCCCCAGCATTTT
>many|TRBJ2-1|TRBV5-6|.
CASSQYPGKSGSYNEQFF
TGTGCCAGCAGCCAATACCCTGGGAAGTCAGGCTCCTACAATGAGCAGTTCTTC
>few|TRBJ2-1|TRBV20-1|.
CSARDLFEQFF
TGCAGTGCTAGAGATCTGTTCGAGCAGTTCTTC
>.|TRBJ2-3|TRBV12-3/TRBV12-4|TRBD2
CASTKQLAATGTQYF
TGTGCCAGCACCAAACAACTAGCGGCCACAGGTACGCAATATTTT
>many|TRBJ2-2|TRBV6-1|.
CASRTDAGQTNTGELFF
TGTGCCAGCAGAACAGACGCTGGACAGACGAACACCGGGGAGCTGTTTTTT
>many|TRBJ1-4|TRBV29-1|.
CSVEEGPANEKLFF
TGCAGCGTTGAAGAGGGACCGGCTAATGAAAAACTGTTTTTT
>.|TRBJ2-3|TRBV12-3/TRBV12-4|.
CARSGCDTDTQYF
TGTGCCAGGTCCGGATGCGACACAGATACGCAGTATTTT
>.|TRBJ2-1|TRBV11-3|.
CTSSLNRSEQIF
TGTACCAGCAGCCTTAACAGGAGTGAGCAGATCTTC
>.|TRBJ2-6|TRBV29-1|.
CSAGPGGGFRANVLTF
TGCAGCGCTGGACCCGGTGGCGGGTTCAGGGCCAACGTCCTGACTTTC